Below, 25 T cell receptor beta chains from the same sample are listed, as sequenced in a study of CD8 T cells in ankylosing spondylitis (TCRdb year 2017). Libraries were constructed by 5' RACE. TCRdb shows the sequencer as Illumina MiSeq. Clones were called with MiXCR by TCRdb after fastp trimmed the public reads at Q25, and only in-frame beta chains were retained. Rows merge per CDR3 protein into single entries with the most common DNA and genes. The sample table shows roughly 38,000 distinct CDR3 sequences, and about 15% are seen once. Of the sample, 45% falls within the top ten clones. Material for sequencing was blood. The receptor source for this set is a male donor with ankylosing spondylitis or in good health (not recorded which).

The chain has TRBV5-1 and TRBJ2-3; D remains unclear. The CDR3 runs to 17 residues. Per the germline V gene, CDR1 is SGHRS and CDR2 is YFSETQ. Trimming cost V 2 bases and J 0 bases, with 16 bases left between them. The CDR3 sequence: CASSLLTAHHSTDTQYF. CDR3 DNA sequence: TGCGCCAGCAGCTTATTGACGGCTCACCATAGCACAGATACGCAGTATTTT.

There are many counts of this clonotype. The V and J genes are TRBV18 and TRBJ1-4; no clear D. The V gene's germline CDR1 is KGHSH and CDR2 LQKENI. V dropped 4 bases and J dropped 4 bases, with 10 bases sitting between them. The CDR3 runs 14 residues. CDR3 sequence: CASSLDRNNEKLFF. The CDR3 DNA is TGTGCCAGCTCACTAGACCGGAATAATGAAAAACTGTTTTTT.

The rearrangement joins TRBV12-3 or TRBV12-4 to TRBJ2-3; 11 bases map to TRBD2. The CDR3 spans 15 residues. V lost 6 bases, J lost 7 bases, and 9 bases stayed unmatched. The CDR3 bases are TGTGCCAGCAGACCTACTAGCGGGGGTCCTTATACGCAGTATTTT. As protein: CASRPTSGGPYTQYF.

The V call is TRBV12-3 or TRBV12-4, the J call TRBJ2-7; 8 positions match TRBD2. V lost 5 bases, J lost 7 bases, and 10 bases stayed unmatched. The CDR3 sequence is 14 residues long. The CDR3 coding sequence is TGTGCCAGCAGTAATAGCGGGGTCATGGGAGAGCAGTACTTC. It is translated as CASSNSGVMGEQYF.

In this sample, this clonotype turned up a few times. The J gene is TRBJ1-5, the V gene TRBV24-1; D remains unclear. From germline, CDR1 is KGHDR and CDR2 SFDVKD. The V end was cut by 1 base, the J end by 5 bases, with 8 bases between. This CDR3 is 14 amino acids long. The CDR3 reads CATSDFKVDQPQHF. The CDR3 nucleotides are TGTGCCACCAGTGATTTCAAGGTTGATCAGCCCCAGCATTTT.

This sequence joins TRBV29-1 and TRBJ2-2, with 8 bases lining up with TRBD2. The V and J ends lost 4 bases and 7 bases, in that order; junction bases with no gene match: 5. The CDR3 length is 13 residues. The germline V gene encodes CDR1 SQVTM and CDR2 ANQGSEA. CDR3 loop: CSVGIAGRGELFF. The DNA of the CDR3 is TGCAGCGTTGGGATAGCGGGGCGCGGGGAGCTGTTTTTT.

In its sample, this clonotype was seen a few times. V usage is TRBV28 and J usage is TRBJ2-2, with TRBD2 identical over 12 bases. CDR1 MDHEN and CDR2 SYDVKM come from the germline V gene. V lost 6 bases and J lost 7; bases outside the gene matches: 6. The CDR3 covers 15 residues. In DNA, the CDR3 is TGTGCCAGCAGGCCTACTAGCGGGGGGTTCGGGGAGCTGTTTTTT. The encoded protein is CASRPTSGGFGELFF.

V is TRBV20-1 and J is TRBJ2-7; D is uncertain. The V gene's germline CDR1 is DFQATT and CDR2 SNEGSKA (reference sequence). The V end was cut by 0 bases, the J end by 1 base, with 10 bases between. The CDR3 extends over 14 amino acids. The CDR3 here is CSARDIRLSYEQYF. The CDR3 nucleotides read TGCAGTGCTAGAGATATCAGGTTATCCTACGAGCAGTACTTC.

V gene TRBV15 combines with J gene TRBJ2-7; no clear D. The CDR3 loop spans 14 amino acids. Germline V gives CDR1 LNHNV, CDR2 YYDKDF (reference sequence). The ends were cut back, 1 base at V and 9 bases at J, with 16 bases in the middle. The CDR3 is CATSRALTPGGQYF. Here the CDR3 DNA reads TGTGCCACCAGCAGAGCGCTGACTCCCGGTGGGCAGTACTTC.

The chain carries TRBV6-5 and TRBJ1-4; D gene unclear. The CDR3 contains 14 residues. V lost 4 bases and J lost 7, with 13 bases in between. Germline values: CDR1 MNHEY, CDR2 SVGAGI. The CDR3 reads CASSWQESGEKLFF. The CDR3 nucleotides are TGTGCCAGCAGTTGGCAGGAGTCTGGTGAAAAACTGTTTTTT.

The CDR3 reads CSVEITAGGPYEQYF. The DNA for the CDR3 is TGCAGCGTTGAGATAACAGCGGGAGGTCCCTACGAGCAGTACTTC. This chain links TRBV29-1 with TRBJ2-7; 9 bases align to TRBD2. Unmatched junction bases numbered 8, after V lost 3 bases and J lost 2 bases. The CDR3 spans 15 residues. CDR1 SQVTM and CDR2 ANQGSEA come from the germline V gene.

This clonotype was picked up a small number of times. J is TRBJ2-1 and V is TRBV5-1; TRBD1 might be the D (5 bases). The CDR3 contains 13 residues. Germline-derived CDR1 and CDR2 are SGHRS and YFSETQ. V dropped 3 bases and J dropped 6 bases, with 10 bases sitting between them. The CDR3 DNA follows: TGCGCCAGCAGCTCTACAGGTTTCAATGAGCAGTTCTTC. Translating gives CASSSTGFNEQFF.

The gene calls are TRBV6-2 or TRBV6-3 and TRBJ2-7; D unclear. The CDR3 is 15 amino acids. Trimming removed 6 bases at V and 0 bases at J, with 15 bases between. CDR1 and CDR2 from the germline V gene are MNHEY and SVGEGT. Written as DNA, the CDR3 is TGTGCCAGCAGCTCCATGATGCTGGACTCCTACGAGCAGTACGTC. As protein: CASSSMMLDSYEQYV.

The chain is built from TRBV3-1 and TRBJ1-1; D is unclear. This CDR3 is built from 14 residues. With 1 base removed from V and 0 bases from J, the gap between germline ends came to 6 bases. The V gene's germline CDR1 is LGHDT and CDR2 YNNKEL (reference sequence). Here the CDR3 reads CASSQVNMNTEAFF. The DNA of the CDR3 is TGTGCCAGCAGCCAAGTAAACATGAACACTGAAGCTTTCTTT.

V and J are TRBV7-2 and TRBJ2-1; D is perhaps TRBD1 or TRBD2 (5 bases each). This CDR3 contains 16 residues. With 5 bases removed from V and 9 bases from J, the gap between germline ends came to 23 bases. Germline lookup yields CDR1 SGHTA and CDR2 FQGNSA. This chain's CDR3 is CASSVALREIRGEQFF. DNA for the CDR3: TGTGCCAGCAGCGTCGCTCTCAGGGAGATTCGCGGTGAGCAGTTCTTC.

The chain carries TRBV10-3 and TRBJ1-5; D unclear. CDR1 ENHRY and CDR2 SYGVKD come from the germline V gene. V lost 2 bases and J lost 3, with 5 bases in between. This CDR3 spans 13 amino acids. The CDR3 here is CAISERPNQPQHF. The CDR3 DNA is TGTGCCATCAGTGAGCGCCCCAATCAGCCCCAGCATTTT.

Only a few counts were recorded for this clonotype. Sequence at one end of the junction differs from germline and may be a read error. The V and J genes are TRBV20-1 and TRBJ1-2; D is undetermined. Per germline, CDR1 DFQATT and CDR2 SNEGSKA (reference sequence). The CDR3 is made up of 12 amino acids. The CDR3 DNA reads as TGCAGTGCTCGAGACGTTAACTATGGCTACACCTTC. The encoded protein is CSARDVNYGYTF.

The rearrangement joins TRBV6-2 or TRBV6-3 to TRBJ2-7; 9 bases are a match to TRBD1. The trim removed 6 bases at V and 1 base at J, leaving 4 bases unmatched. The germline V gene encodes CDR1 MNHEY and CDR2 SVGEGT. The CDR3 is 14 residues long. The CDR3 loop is CASRSGTGSYEQYF. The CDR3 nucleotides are TGTGCCAGCAGATCCGGGACAGGGTCCTACGAGCAGTACTTC.

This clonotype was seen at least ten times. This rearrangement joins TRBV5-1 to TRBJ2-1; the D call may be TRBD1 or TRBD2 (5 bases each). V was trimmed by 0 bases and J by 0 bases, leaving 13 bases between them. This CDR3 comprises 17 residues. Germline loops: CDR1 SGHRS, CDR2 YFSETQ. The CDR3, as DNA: TGCGCCAGCAGCTTGGATGGGTGGGGGAGCTCCTACAATGAGCAGTTCTTC. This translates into CASSLDGWGSSYNEQFF.

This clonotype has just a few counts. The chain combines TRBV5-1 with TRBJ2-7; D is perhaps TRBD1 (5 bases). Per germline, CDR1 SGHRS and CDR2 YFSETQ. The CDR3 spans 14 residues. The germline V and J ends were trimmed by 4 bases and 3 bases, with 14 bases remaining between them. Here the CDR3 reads CASSAERTNYEQYF. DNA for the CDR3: TGCGCCAGCAGCGCCGAACGGACAAACTACGAGCAGTACTTC.

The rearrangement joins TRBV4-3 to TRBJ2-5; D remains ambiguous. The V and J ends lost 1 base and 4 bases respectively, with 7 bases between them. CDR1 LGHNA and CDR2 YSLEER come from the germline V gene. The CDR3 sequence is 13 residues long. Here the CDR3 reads CASSQAQRETQYF. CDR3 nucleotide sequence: TGCGCCAGCAGCCAAGCTCAGAGAGAGACCCAGTACTTC.

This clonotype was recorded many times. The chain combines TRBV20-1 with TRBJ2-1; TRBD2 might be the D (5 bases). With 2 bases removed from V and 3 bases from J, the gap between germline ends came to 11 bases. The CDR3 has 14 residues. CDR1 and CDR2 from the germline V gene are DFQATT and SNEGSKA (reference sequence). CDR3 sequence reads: CSARTGELYNEQFF. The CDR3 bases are TGCAGTGCTAGAACCGGGGAACTCTACAATGAGCAGTTCTTC.

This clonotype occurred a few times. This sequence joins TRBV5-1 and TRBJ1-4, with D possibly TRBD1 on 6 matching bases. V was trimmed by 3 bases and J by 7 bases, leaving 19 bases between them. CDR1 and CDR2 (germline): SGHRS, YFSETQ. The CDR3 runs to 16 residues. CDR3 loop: CASSWGGQIGTEKLFF. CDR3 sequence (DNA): TGCGCCAGCAGCTGGGGTGGACAGATCGGCACTGAAAAACTGTTTTTT. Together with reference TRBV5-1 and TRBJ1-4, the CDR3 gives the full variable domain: KAGVTQTPRYLIKTRGQQVTLSCSPISGHRSVSWYQQTPGQGLQFLFEYFSETQRNKGNFPGRFSGRQFSNSRSEMNVSTLELGDSALYLCASSWGGQIGTEKLFFGSGTQLSVL.

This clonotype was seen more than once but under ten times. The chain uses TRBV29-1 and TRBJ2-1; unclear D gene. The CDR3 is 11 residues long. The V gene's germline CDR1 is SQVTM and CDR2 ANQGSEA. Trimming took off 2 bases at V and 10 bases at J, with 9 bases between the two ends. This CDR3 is CSVEMAPEQFF. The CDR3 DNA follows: TGCAGCGTTGAAATGGCCCCAGAGCAGTTCTTC.

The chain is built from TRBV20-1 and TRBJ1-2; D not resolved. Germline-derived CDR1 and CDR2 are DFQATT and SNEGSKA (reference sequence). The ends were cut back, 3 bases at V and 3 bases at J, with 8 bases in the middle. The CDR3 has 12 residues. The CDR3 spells CSASGQDYGYTF. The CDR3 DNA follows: TGCAGTGCTAGTGGGCAGGACTATGGCTACACCTTC.